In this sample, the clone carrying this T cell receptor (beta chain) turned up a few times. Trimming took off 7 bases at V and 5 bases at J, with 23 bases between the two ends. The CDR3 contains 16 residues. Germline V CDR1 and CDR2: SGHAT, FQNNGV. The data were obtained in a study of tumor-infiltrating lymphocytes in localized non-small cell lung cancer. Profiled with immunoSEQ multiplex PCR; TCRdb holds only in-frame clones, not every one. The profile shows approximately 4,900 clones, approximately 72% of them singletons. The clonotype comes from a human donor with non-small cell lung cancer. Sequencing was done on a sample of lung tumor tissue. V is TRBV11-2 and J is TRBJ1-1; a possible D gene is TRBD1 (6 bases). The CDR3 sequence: CASNSRWDKGGTEAFF. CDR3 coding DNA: TGTGCCAGCAACTCGCGGTGGGACAAGGGCGGGACTGAAGCTTTCTTT.